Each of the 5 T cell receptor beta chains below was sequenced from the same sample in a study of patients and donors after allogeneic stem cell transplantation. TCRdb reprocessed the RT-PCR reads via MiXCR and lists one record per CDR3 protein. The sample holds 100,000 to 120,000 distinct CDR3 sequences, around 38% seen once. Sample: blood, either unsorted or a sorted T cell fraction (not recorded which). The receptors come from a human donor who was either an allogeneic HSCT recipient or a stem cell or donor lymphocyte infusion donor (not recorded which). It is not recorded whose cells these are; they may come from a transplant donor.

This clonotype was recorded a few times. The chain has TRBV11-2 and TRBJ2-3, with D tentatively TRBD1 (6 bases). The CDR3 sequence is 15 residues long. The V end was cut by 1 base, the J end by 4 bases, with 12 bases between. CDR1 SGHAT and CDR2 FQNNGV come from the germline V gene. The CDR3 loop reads CASSLVGAGADTQYF. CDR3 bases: TGTGCCAGCAGCTTAGTGGGGGCAGGGGCAGATACGCAGTATTTT.

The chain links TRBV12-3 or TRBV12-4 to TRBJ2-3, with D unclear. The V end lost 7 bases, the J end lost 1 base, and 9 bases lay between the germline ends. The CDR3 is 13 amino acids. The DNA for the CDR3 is TGTGCCAGCACCCGCTGGGGCACAGATACGCAGTATTTT. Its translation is CASTRWGTDTQYF.

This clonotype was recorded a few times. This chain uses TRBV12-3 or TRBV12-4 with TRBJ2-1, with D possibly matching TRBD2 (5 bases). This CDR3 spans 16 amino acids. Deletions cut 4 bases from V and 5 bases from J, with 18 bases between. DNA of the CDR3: TGTGCCAGCAGTTCCCTAGGGAGTGGATTTAACAATGAGCAGTTCTTC. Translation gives CASSSLGSGFNNEQFF.

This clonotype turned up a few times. The CDR3 nucleotides are TGTGCCATCAGGAGGGGGGACTATACCTACAATGAGCAGTTCTTC. Translating gives CAIRRGDYTYNEQFF. The rearrangement uses TRBV10-3 and TRBJ2-1; D may be TRBD2 (7 bases). This CDR3 comprises 15 residues. V lost 6 bases to trimming and J lost 2 bases, with 14 bases between them. Germline V gives CDR1 ENHRY, CDR2 SYGVKD.

The CDR3 DNA sequence: TGCAGTGCTAGAGATTTTAGGTACACTGAAGCTTTCTTT. Translating it yields CSARDFRYTEAFF. The chain joins TRBV20-1 to TRBJ1-1, with no clear D. V lost 0 bases and J 3 bases, leaving 8 bases between the germline ends. Germline values: CDR1 DFQATT, CDR2 SNEGSKA (reference sequence). This CDR3 is 13 amino acids long.